The clone carrying this T cell receptor beta chain was found a few times. Time point defined: sample taken at primary tumor resection. Unsorted samples of tumor, nontumor lung or frozen PBMC had their whole RNA sequenced. Samples were donated by 72 untreated early-stage non-small cell lung cancer patients. This entry belongs to a study of spatial heterogeneity in lung cancer. Turning to the study itself: Detected sequences consistently included more beta-chain ones than alpha-chain ones.

The germline V gene has CDR1 MNHEY and CDR2 SMNVEV (reference sequence). The CDR3 loop spans 15 amino acids. V was trimmed by 2 bases and J by 3 bases, leaving 14 bases between them. TCRdb re-derived calls from the 5' RACE reads in MiXCR, one entry per CDR3 protein. The table lists about 20,000 distinct CDR3 sequences, 15% to 20% of them singletons. This clonotype was obtained from a male donor with early-stage non-small cell lung cancer. The rearrangement joins TRBV27 to TRBJ2-7; TRBD1 might be the D (5 bases). Sample: PBMCs, taken at surgery. CDR3 nucleotides: TGTGCCAGCAGTTTAAGCCACGACAGTAACTACGAGCAGTACTTC. The encoded protein is CASSLSHDSNYEQYF.